This passage covers 21 T cell receptor beta chains from one sample sequenced in a study of control samples from healthy donors and cancer patients. Measured with immunoSEQ multiplex PCR; TCRdb has only the in-frame clones, and not every one. The data contain 100,000 to 150,000 clones, more than 70% of them singletons. Sequences were obtained from blood. Source of these receptors: a man aged 50 to 59 in good health.

The CDR3 DNA follows: TGCGCCAGCAGCCGTGACGGGGGAAGGGATCAGCCCCAGCATTTT. This gives the protein CASSRDGGRDQPQHF. V usage is TRBV5-1 and J usage is TRBJ1-5; TRBD1 might be the D (5 bases). V shed 4 bases and J shed 5 bases, with 16 bases lying between them. Germline V gives CDR1 SGHRS, CDR2 YFSETQ. This CDR3 region has 15 residues.

This chain links TRBV28 with TRBJ2-7, with D perhaps given as TRBD1 or TRBD2 (5 bases each). With 1 base removed from V and 6 bases from J, the gap between germline ends came to 7 bases. CDR3 length: 12 residues. Germline V CDR1 and CDR2: MDHEN, SYDVKM. CDR3 loop: CASSLSGTEQYF. CDR3 bases: TGTGCCAGCAGTTTATCAGGGACCGAGCAGTACTTC.

The gene calls are TRBV30 and TRBJ1-4, with D perhaps TRBD1 (6 bases). V lost 3 bases and J 8 bases, leaving 13 bases between the germline ends. Germline lookup yields CDR1 GTSNPN and CDR2 SVGIG (reference sequence). The CDR3 runs 13 residues. The CDR3 loop is CAWRTRGAEKLFF. CDR3 nucleotide sequence: TGTGCCTGGAGGACCAGGGGCGCCGAAAAACTGTTTTTT.

This clone appeared a single time. The CDR3 here is CASSRGLTLYEQYF. The CDR3 DNA is TGCGCCAGCAGTAGGGGACTTACACTCTACGAGCAGTACTTC. The rearrangement uses TRBV10-1 and TRBJ2-7; weak D call: TRBD2 (6 bases). V was shortened by 5 bases and J by 3 bases, with 14 bases between the two germline ends. CDR1 is WNHNN and CDR2 is SYGVQD in the germline V gene (reference sequence). CDR3 length: 14 amino acids.

This clone showed up just a few times. The V call is TRBV10-3, the J call TRBJ1-2; D unresolved. The CDR3 contains 12 residues. Germline CDR1 reads ENHRY; CDR2 reads SYGVKD. Deletions cut 4 bases from V and 0 bases from J, with 3 bases between. CDR3 sequence: CAISVSNYGYTF. CDR3 nucleotide sequence: TGTGCCATCAGTGTATCTAACTATGGCTACACCTTC.

The table lists this clone with a count of one. J is TRBJ2-2 and V is TRBV9; tentatively, D is TRBD1 (6 bases). The CDR3 runs 15 residues. V lost 5 bases and J lost 3, with 14 bases in between. The germline gives CDR1 SGDLS, CDR2 YYNGEE. The CDR3 DNA follows: TGTGCCAGCAGTGTTACAGGGTTGTACACCGGGGAGCTGTTTTTT. Translation: CASSVTGLYTGELFF.

The chain employs TRBV19 and TRBJ1-5; D gene ambiguous. Germline CDR1 reads LNHDA; CDR2 reads SQIVND (reference sequence). Trimming stripped 4 bases from V and 7 bases from J, with 11 bases between. There are 13 residues in the CDR3. CDR3: CASSKTSVQPQHF. Here the CDR3 DNA reads TGTGCCAGTAGTAAGACCTCGGTGCAGCCCCAGCATTTT.

This clone appeared once. This chain links TRBV30 with TRBJ1-4, with D possibly matching TRBD1 (5 bases). In germline, CDR1 is GTSNPN, CDR2 SVGIG (reference sequence). The CDR3 is made up of 15 amino acids. The ends were cut back, 5 bases at V and 10 bases at J, with 23 bases in the middle. The CDR3 reads CAWAHSGPGSGKLFF. For the CDR3, the DNA is TGTGCCTGGGCTCATTCCGGGCCAGGGAGCGGAAAACTGTTTTTT. The full variable domain, rest sourced from reference TRBV30 and TRBJ1-4, is SQTIHQWPATLVQPVGSPLSLECTVEGTSNPNLYWYRQAAGRGLQLLFYSVGIGQISSEVPQNLSASRPQDRQFILSSKKLLLSDSGFYLCAWAHSGPGSGKLFFGSGTQLSVL.

The genes are TRBV6-2 or TRBV6-3 and TRBJ2-5; 7 nucleotides agree with TRBD2. CDR1 MNHEY and CDR2 SVGEGT come from the germline V gene. This CDR3 region has 15 residues. Trimming removed 4 bases from V and 4 bases from J; junction bases left unmatched: 9. This CDR3 is CASSSTLADGETQYF. Written as DNA, the CDR3 is TGTGCCAGCAGTTCCACCCTAGCGGATGGAGAGACCCAGTACTTC.

This clone appeared a single time. The chain combines TRBV21-1 with TRBJ2-1; the table's D call TRBD2 went unverified against the DNA. TRBV21-1 counts as a pseudogene. The CDR3 loop spans 16 amino acids. CDR3: CARGPKASGGPLEQFF. The DNA for the CDR3 is TGTGCCAGAGGACCCAAGGCTAGCGGGGGCCCGCTTGAGCAGTTCTTC.

The rearrangement joins TRBV29-1 to TRBJ1-4; D is unresolved. CDR3 size: 14 residues. In germline, CDR1 is SQVTM, CDR2 ANQGSEA. V was shortened by 1 base and J by 5 bases, with 11 bases between the two germline ends. CDR3 coding DNA: TGCAGCGTTGAAGTGAAGAGGGCCAATGAAAAACTGTTTTTT. It specifies CSVEVKRANEKLFF.

The chain carries TRBV24-1 and TRBJ1-2; maybe TRBD1 (5 bases). The CDR3 runs 12 residues. V dropped 10 bases and J dropped 6 bases, with 14 bases sitting between them. Germline V gene data show CDR1 as KGHDR and CDR2 as SFDVKD. CDR3 sequence (DNA): TGTGCCACGGGGGGGGGTTTGGATGGCTACACCTTC. Protein sequence: CATGGGLDGYTF.

The chain employs TRBV13 and TRBJ1-4; D is undetermined. Germline V gene data show CDR1 as PRHDT and CDR2 as FYEKMQ (reference sequence). The V and J ends lost 5 bases and 7 bases respectively, with 14 bases between them. The CDR3 consists of 14 residues. The CDR3 loop reads CASSLTLASEKLFF. The CDR3 nucleotides are TGTGCCAGCAGCCTAACACTAGCGAGTGAAAAACTGTTTTTT.

The chain couples TRBV18 to TRBJ1-4; D unclear. V was pared by 5 bases and J by 0 bases, with 13 bases between. Germline V lookup: CDR1 KGHSH, CDR2 LQKENI. The CDR3 is 16 amino acids. CDR3 protein: CASSKSTATTNEKLFF. CDR3 nucleotide sequence: TGTGCCAGCTCAAAAAGTACGGCAACAACTAATGAAAAACTGTTTTTT.

V gene TRBV30 combines with J gene TRBJ2-7; D remains ambiguous. The CDR3 has 14 residues. V lost 0 bases and J lost 4, with 13 bases in between. Germline CDR1 and CDR2: GTSNPN and SVGIG (reference sequence). The CDR3 here is CAWSVPPQKYEQYF. CDR3 sequence (DNA): TGTGCCTGGAGTGTACCCCCGCAGAAGTACGAGCAGTACTTC.

The CDR3 DNA reads as TGTGCCAGCAGTTTGGGGACTAGCGGGGGACGGTCCCACAATGAGCAGTTCTTC. Protein: CASSLGTSGGRSHNEQFF. The rearrangement links TRBV27 to TRBJ2-1; 14 bases are shared with TRBD2. This CDR3 comprises 18 residues. From germline, CDR1 is MNHEY and CDR2 SMNVEV (reference sequence). With V trimmed by 3 bases and J by 5 bases, 9 bases remained unmatched.

This CDR3 reads CASSPTRGLGTPSYEQYF. CDR3 coding DNA: TGTGCCAGCAGCCCGACGCGAGGCCTCGGAACCCCATCCTACGAGCAGTACTTC. V usage is TRBV9 and J usage is TRBJ2-7; no definite D call. Trimming removed 4 bases at V and 1 base at J, with 24 bases between. Germline V lookup: CDR1 SGDLS, CDR2 YYNGEE. The CDR3 runs 18 residues.

The V and J genes are TRBV15 and TRBJ1-2, with 10 bases fitting TRBD1. V lost 1 base, J lost 0 bases, and 11 bases stayed unmatched. From germline, CDR1 is LNHNV and CDR2 YYDKDF (reference sequence). CDR3 length: 19 amino acids. CDR3 in amino acids: CATSRVLRTGGLANYGYTF. The CDR3 DNA follows: TGTGCCACCAGCAGAGTATTGCGGACAGGGGGTTTAGCTAACTATGGCTACACCTTC.

J is TRBJ1-1 and V is TRBV28, with D possibly being TRBD1 (5 bases). Trimming cost V 8 bases and J 2 bases, with 12 bases left between them. Germline V gene data show CDR1 as MDHEN and CDR2 as SYDVKM. The CDR3 covers 13 residues. For the CDR3, the DNA is TGTGCCAGCTATCGGGGGGGTAACACTGAAGCTTTCTTT. It encodes CASYRGGNTEAFF.

The chain links TRBV19 to TRBJ1-3; the match to TRBD1 covers 7 bases. After removal of 9 bases from V and 0 bases from J, the junction contained 8 bases not matched to a gene. The CDR3 totals 15 residues. Germline V CDR1 and CDR2: LNHDA, SQIVND (reference sequence). The CDR3 reads CASHRGLSSGNTIYF. The CDR3 DNA reads TGTGCCAGCCACAGGGGTTTGAGCTCTGGAAACACCATATATTTT.

The chain links TRBV30 to TRBJ2-1; TRBD1 matches 8 bases. This CDR3 contains 14 residues. The J segment lost 6 bases and the V segment lost 2 bases, leaving 6 bases of the junction unmatched. Germline values: CDR1 GTSNPN, CDR2 SVGIG (reference sequence). The CDR3 is CAWSLGQEVNEQFF. DNA of the CDR3: TGTGCCTGGAGTCTGGGACAGGAGGTCAATGAGCAGTTCTTC.